The count of the clone carrying this T cell receptor (beta chain) is one. What it recognizes is unknown. The data originate from a study of CD8 T cells in Susac syndrome. Random hexamers served to reverse transcribe roughly 0.45 to 1 ug RNA. immunoSEQ multiplex PCR amplified TCR beta CDR3 across 54 Vbeta, 13 Jbeta. In TCRdb, the immunoSEQ multiplex PCR reads were re-called with MiXCR into one record per CDR3 protein. The sample has some 94,000 distinct CDR3 sequences; 85% to 95% are singletons. Notes on the study in general: CD4+ T cell repertoires in Susac syndrome lacked clonal expansion.

CDR1 and CDR2 (germline): SGHDN, FVKESK. The germline V and J ends were trimmed by 0 bases and 0 bases, with 9 bases remaining between them. This CDR3 contains 15 residues. This rearrangement joins TRBV14 to TRBJ2-7; no clear D gene. The sequence was collected from a human donor with Susac syndrome. Sequencing was done on a sample of CD4+ T cells from PBMCs. The CDR3 sequence is CASSQEWPSSYEQYF. The CDR3 nucleotides read TGTGCCAGCAGCCAAGAATGGCCCAGCTCCTACGAGCAGTACTTC.